This T cell receptor beta chain is from a study of blood T cell repertoires in COVID-19. Profiled with immunoSEQ multiplex PCR; TCRdb holds only in-frame clones, not every one. This sample carries about 110,000 clones, about three quarters of them seen once, and the ten largest clones take roughly 4%. Germline CDR1 and CDR2: SNHLY and FYNNEI. This CDR3 contains 15 residues. V was shortened by 2 bases and J by 7 bases, with 15 bases between the two germline ends. Input material: peripheral blood. V usage is TRBV2 and J usage is TRBJ2-1, with D perhaps matching TRBD1 (7 bases). The receptor was isolated from a man between 65 and 80 years old with acute or convalescent COVID-19. CDR3 amino acids: CASSERAGQLNEQFF. DNA for the CDR3: TGTGCCAGCAGTGAAAGGGCGGGACAGCTTAATGAGCAGTTCTTC.